Each of the 3 T cell receptor beta chains below was sequenced from the same sample in a study of T-cell reconstitution after alpha-beta-depleted transplantation in children. The authors prepared the TCRbeta library with unique molecular identifiers. TCRdb re-analysed the PCR reads in MiXCR, keeping a single row per CDR3 protein. The sample records about a million distinct CDR3 sequences, around 30% being singletons. Sequenced material: PBMCs, mostly from graft donor cells, taken 360 days after TCRalphabeta/CD19-depleted stem cell transplant. The origin of the receptors is a boy in the first two years of life who had a stem cell transplant for SCID, so the T cells may come from the graft donor.

The chain carries TRBV10-3 and TRBJ2-7, with TRBD1 identical over 9 bases. This CDR3 spans 16 amino acids. CDR1 ENHRY and CDR2 SYGVKD come from the germline V gene. V lost 5 bases to trimming and J lost 0 bases; unmatched junction nucleotides: 8. CDR3 in amino acids: CAISPGQGLLSYEQYF. CDR3 in DNA: TGTGCCATCAGTCCGGGACAGGGCTTACTCTCCTACGAGCAGTACTTC.

This chain connects TRBV4-3 to TRBJ2-1; perhaps D is TRBD1 or TRBD2 (5 bases each). V dropped 1 base and J dropped 13 bases, with 20 bases sitting between them. The CDR3 is made up of 15 amino acids. CDR1 and CDR2 from the germline V gene are LGHNA and YSLEER. The CDR3 nucleotides read TGCGCCAGCAGCCAAGGGGGACCAATGCCCGCCACCCAGTTCTTC. It specifies CASSQGGPMPATQFF.

This clonotype occurred a few times. The chain carries TRBV5-1 and TRBJ2-1, with 11 positions matching TRBD2. The CDR3 contains 15 residues. Germline loops: CDR1 SGHRS, CDR2 YFSETQ. The V segment lost 4 bases and the J segment 8 bases; nucleotides outside the gene matches: 8. CDR3 sequence reads: CASSPGLAAMDEQFF. The CDR3 DNA reads as TGCGCCAGCAGCCCGGGACTAGCGGCAATGGATGAGCAGTTCTTC. Full variable domain (outside the CDR3, taken from reference TRBV5-1 and TRBJ2-1): KAGVTQTPRYLIKTRGQQVTLSCSPISGHRSVSWYQQTPGQGLQFLFEYFSETQRNKGNFPGRFSGRQFSNSRSEMNVSTLELGDSALYLCASSPGLAAMDEQFFGPGTRLTVL.